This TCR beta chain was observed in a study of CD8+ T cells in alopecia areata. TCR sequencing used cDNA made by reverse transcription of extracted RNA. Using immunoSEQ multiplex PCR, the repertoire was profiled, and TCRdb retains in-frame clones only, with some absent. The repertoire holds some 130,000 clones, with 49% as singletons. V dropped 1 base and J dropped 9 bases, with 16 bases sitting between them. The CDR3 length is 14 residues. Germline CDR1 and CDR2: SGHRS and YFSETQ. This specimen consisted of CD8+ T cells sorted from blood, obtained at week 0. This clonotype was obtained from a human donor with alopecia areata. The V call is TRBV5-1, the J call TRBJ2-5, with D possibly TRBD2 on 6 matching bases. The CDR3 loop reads CASSLMGGRIPQYF. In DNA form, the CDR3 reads TGCGCCAGCAGCTTGATGGGGGGACGAATACCCCAGTACTTC.